The clone carrying this T cell receptor beta chain has a handful of counts. Its antigen is unknown. The data were taken from a study of beta chain features in type 1 diabetes. Study at large: Age, gender and cell yields were alike across patients and healthy donors.

Overall study results and limits: Compared to healthy donors, patients appeared to have naive, central memory and Treg TCRB repertoires that were more alike. Type 1 diabetes patients showed a moderate but significant shortening of TCRB CDR3s in all four CD4+ subsets. VDJ junctions sequenced from type 1 diabetes patients showed fewer insertions and more deletions.

There was one heparinised blood draw per donor, averaging roughly 0.12 L. The V and J ends lost 2 bases and 10 bases, in that order; junction bases with no gene match: 6. This CDR3 is 14 amino acids long. Germline V gives CDR1 MNHNS, CDR2 SASEGT. The investigators reverse transcribed all of the isolated RNA, so they sequenced expressed TCRB transcripts. Data came from immunoSEQ multiplex PCR; TCRdb stores just in-frame clones and leaves some out. The data contain approximately 730,000 clones, around an eighth of them seen just once; the ten biggest clones take up about 0.02%. This clonotype originated in a man aged 18-30 years with type 1 diabetes. The chain recombines TRBV6-1 with TRBJ2-1; 9 bases fit TRBD2. The sequenced material came from naive CD4+ T cells from blood. DNA for the CDR3: TGTGCCAGCAGTGAATTAAGTAGCGGGGGCGAGCAGTTCTTC. Translating it yields CASSELSSGGEQFF.